These 28 T cell receptor beta chains came from one sample sequenced in a study of cytomegalovirus exposure and HLA in healthy donors. PCR used 60 Vbeta primers and 13 Jbeta primers. Data came from immunoSEQ multiplex PCR; TCRdb stores just in-frame clones and leaves some out. The sample shows a few hundred thousand clones, 80% of them seen only once. Input material: PBMCs. These receptors came from a girl aged 2 to 9 in good health and CMV-seronegative.

V and J are TRBV28 and TRBJ2-1; the D gene is possibly TRBD2 (7 bases). Between the trimmed V and J ends, which lost 11 bases and 3 bases, there was a span of 17 bases. In germline, CDR1 is MDHEN, CDR2 SYDVKM. The CDR3 sequence is 14 residues long. This CDR3 reads CASKGGGSYNEQFF. DNA for the CDR3: TGTGCCTCAAAGGGGGGGGGCAGCTACAATGAGCAGTTCTTC.

This chain links TRBV5-1 with TRBJ2-5, with 7 bases fitting TRBD1. Germline CDR1 reads SGHRS; CDR2 reads YFSETQ. With 3 bases clipped from V and 5 bases from J, the junction kept 10 bases outside the gene matches. There are 15 residues in the CDR3. The CDR3 DNA is TGCGCCAGCAGCTGGGGCTTAGGGGGCGCGGAGACCCAGTACTTC. It specifies CASSWGLGGAETQYF.

V usage is TRBV7-2 and J usage is TRBJ1-4; D uncertain. Germline V gene data show CDR1 as SGHTA and CDR2 as FQGNSA. V lost 6 bases and J 10 bases, leaving 15 bases between the germline ends. The length of the CDR3 is 13 residues. Here the CDR3 DNA reads TGTGCCAGCAGTTACAGATATGATGGAAAACTGTTTTTT. Translating gives CASSYRYDGKLFF.

This clone was counted once. The V gene is TRBV7-2, the J gene TRBJ1-5; D may be TRBD1 (6 bases). The CDR3 contains 17 residues. V shed 4 bases and J shed 2 bases, with 18 bases lying between them. Germline V gene data show CDR1 as SGHTA and CDR2 as FQGNSA. The CDR3, as DNA: TGTGCCAGCAGCTATGGGGGCGGGGCGGGGGGCAATCAGCCCCAGCATTTT. Its protein is CASSYGGGAGGNQPQHF.

This rearrangement joins TRBV27 to TRBJ1-6; 7 bases align to TRBD1. CDR1 is MNHEY and CDR2 is SMNVEV in the germline V gene (reference sequence). The trim removed 10 bases at V and 0 bases at J, leaving 6 bases unmatched. The CDR3 covers 15 residues. Here the CDR3 DNA reads TGTGCCACCGCAACAGGGGCCTCCTATAATTCACCCCTCCACTTT. Amino acids: CATATGASYNSPLHF.

This chain connects TRBV10-1 to TRBJ2-5, with 16 bases fitting TRBD2. The V and J ends lost 2 bases and 5 bases, in that order; junction bases with no gene match: 20. The CDR3 is 22 residues long. The germline CDR1 and CDR2 sequences are WNHNN and SYGVQD (reference sequence). In DNA form, the CDR3 reads TGCGCCAGCAGTGAGCCACGCAACCCGGGACTAGCGGGAGGGCCCTCGGGGGAGACCCAGTACTTC. It translates to CASSEPRNPGLAGGPSGETQYF.

The chain carries TRBV7-8 and TRBJ1-5; D might be TRBD1 (6 bases). The germline gives CDR1 SGHVS, CDR2 FQNEAQ. The CDR3 sequence is 15 residues long. The V gene lost 5 bases and the J gene lost 6 bases, with 17 bases spanning the gap. The CDR3 DNA reads as TGTGCCAGCAGCCCGTTTGGGGGCGCGGGTCAGCCCCAGCATTTT. This encodes CASSPFGGAGQPQHF.

This chain links TRBV30 with TRBJ1-2; TRBD1 matches 9 bases. Germline-derived CDR1 and CDR2 are GTSNPN and SVGIG (reference sequence). The CDR3 has 16 amino acids. CDR3 loop: CASGRQGGASNYGYTF. The CDR3 nucleotides are TGTGCTTCGGGTAGACAGGGGGGTGCTTCTAACTATGGCTACACCTTC.

This clone showed up just once. The chain joins TRBV7-2 to TRBJ2-3; a weak D match, TRBD2 (6 bases). Germline V gene data show CDR1 as SGHTA and CDR2 as FQGNSA. This CDR3 is 14 amino acids long. Trimming pared 2 bases from V and 6 bases from J, leaving 12 bases between. Here the CDR3 reads CASSLRREPDTQYF. The CDR3 region has the DNA TGTGCCAGCAGCTTAAGGAGGGAACCCGATACGCAGTATTTT.

V usage is TRBV7-8 and J usage is TRBJ2-7; 12 nucleotides line up with TRBD2. The CDR3 totals 14 residues. Germline CDR1 is SGHVS and CDR2 is FQNEAQ. The trim removed 5 bases at V and 4 bases at J, leaving 3 bases unmatched. In DNA form, the CDR3 reads TGTGCCAGCAGCCAAGGACTAGCGGGGTACGAGCAGTACTTC. It codes for CASSQGLAGYEQYF.

The chain is built from TRBV6-1 and TRBJ2-5; TRBD1 aligns across 11 bases. The end of the DNA fits TRBJ2-7 better, so the J call may be wrong. The germline V gene has CDR1 MNHNS and CDR2 SASEGT. The CDR3 is 14 amino acids. CDR3 amino acids: CALRAGQGDHEQYF. CDR3 DNA: TGTGCCCTAAGGGCGGGACAGGGGGACCACGAGCAGTACTTC.

With respect to this clone: This CDR3 is also generated by other DNA sequences in the sample. The rearrangement uses TRBV27 and TRBJ2-1; D may be TRBD2 (6 bases). The CDR3 has 16 amino acids. V lost 4 bases and J lost 2, with 15 bases in between. Germline values: CDR1 MNHEY, CDR2 SMNVEV (reference sequence). CDR3 in amino acids: CASSSSDGLTYNEQFF. CDR3 in DNA: TGTGCCAGCAGTTCCTCGGACGGACTAACCTACAATGAGCAGTTCTTC.

J is TRBJ2-7 and V is TRBV6-5; 7 positions match TRBD2. The CDR3 has 15 amino acids. Germline assignment: CDR1 MNHEY and CDR2 SVGAGI. The V segment lost 0 bases and the J segment 7 bases; nucleotides outside the gene matches: 9. CDR3 DNA: TGTGCCAGCAGTTACTCGGGGACTACGTCTGGTGAGCAGTACTTC. It encodes CASSYSGTTSGEQYF.

The genes are TRBV4-1 and TRBJ2-7, with 12 positions matching TRBD2. Germline values: CDR1 MGHRA, CDR2 YSYEKL. Germline trimming cut 1 base from V and 5 bases from J; bases unmatched to any gene: 0. This CDR3 spans 14 amino acids. The CDR3 sequence is CASSQGTSGDEQYF. CDR3 coding DNA: TGCGCCAGCAGCCAAGGGACTAGCGGGGACGAGCAGTACTTC.

V usage is TRBV11-2 and J usage is TRBJ2-1, with a weak D call TRBD2 (6 bases). This CDR3 region has 15 residues. V shed 6 bases and J shed 0 bases, with 12 bases lying between them. Per the germline V gene, CDR1 is SGHAT and CDR2 is FQNNGV. The CDR3 sequence is CASSRDFGSYNEQFF. In DNA form, the CDR3 reads TGTGCCAGCAGTCGGGACTTTGGCTCCTACAATGAGCAGTTCTTC. The entire variable domain, with the rest obtained from reference TRBV11-2 and TRBJ2-1, is as follows: EAGVAQSPRYKIIEKRQSVAFWCNPISGHATLYWYQQILGQGPKLLIQFQNNGVVDDSQLPKDRFSAERLKGVDSTLKIQPAKLEDSAVYLCASSRDFGSYNEQFFGPGTRLTVL.

This clone was counted only a few times. This chain links TRBV4-1 with TRBJ1-1; D not resolved. The CDR3 spans 14 residues. Trimming cost V 0 bases and J 0 bases, with 5 bases left between them. From germline, CDR1 is MGHRA and CDR2 YSYEKL. The CDR3 region is CASSQDSLNTEAFF. The CDR3 DNA sequence: TGCGCCAGCAGCCAAGACTCCCTGAACACTGAAGCTTTCTTT.

The CDR3 spells CASSEIRQGGPQHF. CDR3 bases: TGTGCCAGCAGTGAAATAAGACAGGGGGGGCCCCAGCATTTT. The chain couples TRBV2 to TRBJ1-5; the match to TRBD1 covers 9 bases. Germline values: CDR1 SNHLY, CDR2 FYNNEI. This CDR3 contains 14 residues. Losses at the gene ends were 2 bases for V and 9 bases for J; bases not matched to a gene: 5. Full variable domain (rest looked up from reference TRBV2 and TRBJ1-5): EPEVTQTPSHQVTQMGQEVILRCVPISNHLYFYWYRQILGQKVEFLVSFYNNEISEKSEIFDDQFSVERPDGSNFTLKIRSTKLEDSAMYFCASSEIRQGGPQHFGDGTRLSIL.

This clone showed up just a few times. The chain couples TRBV30 to TRBJ2-1; 7 bases fit TRBD1. With 0 bases clipped from V and 6 bases from J, the junction kept 11 bases outside the gene matches. Germline CDR1 reads GTSNPN; CDR2 reads SVGIG (reference sequence). This CDR3 has 16 residues. The CDR3 DNA sequence: TGTGCCTGGAGTGTACCAGGCTCGACAGGGAGCAATGAGCAGTTCTTC. Translated, it gives CAWSVPGSTGSNEQFF.

V is TRBV14 and J is TRBJ2-7; possibly TRBD1 for D (6 bases). CDR3 length equals 13 residues. From germline, CDR1 is SGHDN and CDR2 FVKESK. V was pared by 5 bases and J by 4 bases, with 12 bases between. This CDR3 reads CASSIRGGYEQYF. The DNA for the CDR3 is TGTGCCAGCAGCATCAGGGGCGGGTACGAGCAGTACTTC.

V and J are TRBV2 and TRBJ2-5; tentative D call: TRBD1 (6 bases). The CDR3 spans 11 residues. Trimming stripped 8 bases from V and 5 bases from J, with 9 bases between. Germline V gene data show CDR1 as SNHLY and CDR2 as FYNNEI. The CDR3 DNA is TGTGCCAGCGGGACATCGGAGACCCAGTACTTC. It yields the protein CASGTSETQYF.

This clone was detected only a few times. V usage is TRBV28 and J usage is TRBJ2-7; 7 bases line up with TRBD2. Germline CDR1 MDHEN, CDR2 SYDVKM. J gave up 3 bases and V 4 bases, and 6 bases lay outside the gene matches. There are 14 residues in the CDR3. The chain's CDR3 is CASSWAGENYEQYF. CDR3 DNA: TGTGCCAGCAGTTGGGCGGGGGAAAACTACGAGCAGTACTTC.

This clone showed up just a few times. This sequence joins TRBV30 and TRBJ2-1, with D tentatively TRBD1 (5 bases). Germline CDR1 GTSNPN, CDR2 SVGIG (reference sequence). The CDR3 totals 14 residues. Trimming removed 0 bases from V and 9 bases from J, with 15 bases in between. The CDR3 sequence: CAWSVEAGFFEQFF. The CDR3 DNA reads TGTGCCTGGAGTGTAGAGGCAGGGTTCTTTGAGCAGTTCTTC.

V is TRBV6-5 and J is TRBJ2-1; 9 bases are a match to TRBD1. The CDR3 is made up of 16 amino acids. V trimming: 3 bases; J trimming: 7 bases; junction bases outside the gene matches: 10. Germline V lookup: CDR1 MNHEY, CDR2 SVGAGI. The CDR3 region is CASSYPDRGNPNEQFF. CDR3 bases: TGTGCCAGCAGTTATCCCGACAGGGGGAACCCAAATGAGCAGTTCTTC.

This chain uses TRBV25-1 with TRBJ1-2, with D tentatively TRBD1 (5 bases). CDR1 is MGHDK, CDR2 SYGVNS, per germline. With 5 bases removed from V and 7 bases from J, the gap between germline ends came to 17 bases. CDR3 length: 14 residues. DNA of the CDR3: TGTGCCAGCAGTACTGGACATCCATCGGGTGGCTACACCTTC. The encoded protein is CASSTGHPSGGYTF.

V is TRBV10-2 and J is TRBJ2-3; 7 bases agree with TRBD2. Losses at the gene ends were 2 bases for V and 2 bases for J; bases not matched to a gene: 1. The germline V gene encodes CDR1 WSHSY and CDR2 SAAADI. The CDR3 is 14 residues long. The CDR3 nucleotides read TGCGCCAGCAGTGAGCAGCGGGACACAGATACGCAGTATTTT. It yields the protein CASSEQRDTDTQYF.

In nucleotides, the CDR3 is TGCAGCGTTGGAAACCCTCCAACAAATGAGCAGTTCTTC. This codes for CSVGNPPTNEQFF. V gene TRBV29-1 combines with J gene TRBJ2-1, with D hard to call. This CDR3 comprises 13 residues. Trimming removed 4 bases from V and 7 bases from J, with 14 bases in between. Germline CDR1 is SQVTM and CDR2 is ANQGSEA.

Written as DNA, the CDR3 is TGTGCCTGGAGTGACCAGACAGGGTATGAAAAACTGTTTTTT. Amino acid sequence: CAWSDQTGYEKLFF. V gene TRBV30 combines with J gene TRBJ1-4; 7 nucleotides match TRBD1. CDR3 length: 14 residues. Trimming removed 1 base from V and 6 bases from J; junction bases left unmatched: 5. CDR1 is GTSNPN and CDR2 is SVGIG in the germline V gene (reference sequence).

This clone occurred a few times. The V call is TRBV11-2, the J call TRBJ2-7, with 8 bases that match TRBD2. Germline-derived CDR1 and CDR2 are SGHAT and FQNNGV. Trimming cost V 5 bases and J 5 bases; bases outside gene matches: 8. This CDR3 comprises 14 residues. The CDR3 DNA sequence: TGTGCCAGCAGCCGAAGCGGGAGTAAGGACGAGCAGTACTTC. It specifies CASSRSGSKDEQYF.